The subject of this entry is one T cell receptor (beta chain). At one end the junction does not follow the germline gene, possibly because of a read error. Building the TCR beta libraries relied on iRepertoire HTBI primers, and CDR3 regions underwent Arm-PCR. Via MiXCR, TCRdb re-called the multiplex PCR reads, giving one row per CDR3 protein. This table has 350,000 to 500,000 distinct CDR3 sequences, approximately 14% appearing once. This record belongs to a study of regulatory T cells in long-lasting Graves disease. The CDR3 sequence is 12 residues long. Germline values: CDR1 KGHDR, CDR2 SFDVKD. Described time point: newly diagnosed GD, antithyroid drugs for less than 3 months. PBMC-derived RNA was used for the TCR library. These same data were also listed under a study on T cells in Graves' hyperthyroidism and ophthalmopathy. From that study: The authors deemed Graves' hyperthyroidism stable absent ophthalmopathy progression within 18 months. Among clonotypes expanded in thyroid above 0.001, most were also found in blood. Stable hyperthyroidism and ophthalmopathy were separated using 13 V-J signatures.

This material consisted of peripheral blood mononuclear cells (PBMCs), taken at new diagnosis, from a patient treated with antithyroid drugs. The clonotype was recovered from a woman aged 45-65 years with Graves disease. V and J are TRBV24-1 and TRBJ2-7; D unclear. The CDR3 loop is CATSFGPSEQHF. Here the CDR3 DNA reads TGTGCCACCTCTTTTGGACCCTCCGAGCAGCACTTC.